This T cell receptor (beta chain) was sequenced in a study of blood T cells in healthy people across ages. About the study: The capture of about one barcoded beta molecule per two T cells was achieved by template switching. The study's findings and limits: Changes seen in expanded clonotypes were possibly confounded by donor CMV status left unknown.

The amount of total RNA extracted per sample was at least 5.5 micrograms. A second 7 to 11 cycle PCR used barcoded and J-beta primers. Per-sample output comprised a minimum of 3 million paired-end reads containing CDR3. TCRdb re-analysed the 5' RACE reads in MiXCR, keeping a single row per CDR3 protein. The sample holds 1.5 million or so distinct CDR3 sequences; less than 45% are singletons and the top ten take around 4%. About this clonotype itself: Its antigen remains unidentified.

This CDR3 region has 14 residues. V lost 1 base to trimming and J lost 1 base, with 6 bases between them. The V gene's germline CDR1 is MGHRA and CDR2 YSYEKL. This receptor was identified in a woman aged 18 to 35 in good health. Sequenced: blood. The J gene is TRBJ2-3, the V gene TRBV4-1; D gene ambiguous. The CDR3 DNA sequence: TGCGCCAGCAGCCAAGTCTGGGGCACAGATACGCAGTATTTT. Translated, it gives CASSQVWGTDTQYF.